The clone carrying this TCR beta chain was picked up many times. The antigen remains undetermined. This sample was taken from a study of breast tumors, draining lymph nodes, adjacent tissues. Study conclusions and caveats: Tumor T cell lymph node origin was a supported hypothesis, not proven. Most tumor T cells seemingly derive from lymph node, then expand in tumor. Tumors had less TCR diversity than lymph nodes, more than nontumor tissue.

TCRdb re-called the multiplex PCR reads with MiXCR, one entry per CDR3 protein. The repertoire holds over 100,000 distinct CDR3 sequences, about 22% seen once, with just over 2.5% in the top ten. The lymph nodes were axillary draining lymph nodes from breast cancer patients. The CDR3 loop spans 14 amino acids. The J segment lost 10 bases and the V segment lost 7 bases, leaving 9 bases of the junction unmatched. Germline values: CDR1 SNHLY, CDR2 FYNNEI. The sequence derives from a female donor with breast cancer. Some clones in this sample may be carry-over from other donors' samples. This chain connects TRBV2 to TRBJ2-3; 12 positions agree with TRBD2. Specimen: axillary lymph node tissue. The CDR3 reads CASTTSGSFAAQYF. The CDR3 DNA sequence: TGTGCCAGCACGACTAGCGGGAGTTTCGCGGCGCAGTATTTT.